These 21 T cell receptor beta chains share one sample of origin, sequenced in a study of T-cell memory formation after mild COVID-19. TCRdb independently ran MiXCR on the 5' RACE reads; one entry per CDR3 protein. This sample has a few hundred thousand distinct CDR3 sequences, with about a sixth found just once. The source material was PBMCs or a T cell subset sorted from them (not recorded which). The receptors originated from a man aged 18 to 30 who had mild COVID-19 (a few samples of this study predate the infection). Cell type and time point are not known.

The rearrangement links TRBV12-3 or TRBV12-4 to TRBJ1-4, with a possible D match to TRBD1 (5 bases). V shed 2 bases and J shed 3 bases, with 7 bases lying between them. The CDR3 loop spans 14 amino acids. The CDR3 region is CASSLWGSNEKLFF. The DNA of the CDR3 is TGTGCCAGCAGTTTATGGGGGTCTAATGAAAAACTGTTTTTT.

This clonotype was seen a few times. This chain links TRBV5-6 with TRBJ2-3; D is unresolved. The germline gives CDR1 SGHDT, CDR2 YYEEEE. V lost 0 bases and J 5 bases, leaving 7 bases between the germline ends. CDR3 size: 13 residues. The CDR3: CASSLAVLDTQYF. CDR3 DNA sequence: TGTGCCAGCAGCTTGGCGGTGCTAGATACGCAGTATTTT.

The J gene is TRBJ1-1, the V gene TRBV9; 10 bases fit TRBD1. J gave up 4 bases and V 0 bases, and 9 bases lay outside the gene matches. Germline V lookup: CDR1 SGDLS, CDR2 YYNGEE. The CDR3 totals 17 residues. In DNA form, the CDR3 reads TGTGCCAGCAGCGTAGTGTCCGGGACAGGGGTGGGCACTGAAGCTTTCTTT. Protein: CASSVVSGTGVGTEAFF. The whole variable domain, remainder taken from reference TRBV9 and TRBJ1-1, is DSGVTQTPKHLITATGQRVTLRCSPRSGDLSVYWYQQSLDQGLQFLIQYYNGEERAKGNILERFSAQQFPDLHSELNLSSLELGDSALYFCASSVVSGTGVGTEAFFGQGTRLTVV.

This clonotype was observed a few times. The chain combines TRBV20-1 with TRBJ2-7; 12 nucleotides align to TRBD1. Germline V lookup: CDR1 DFQATT, CDR2 SNEGSKA (reference sequence). V trimming: 6 bases; J trimming: 3 bases; junction bases outside the gene matches: 3. CDR3 length: 13 residues. The chain's CDR3 is CSAGQGAFYEQYF. The CDR3 DNA is TGCAGTGCGGGACAGGGGGCCTTCTACGAGCAGTACTTC.

This clonotype showed up just a few times. The chain links TRBV4-1 to TRBJ2-7, with D unclear. The CDR3 totals 13 residues. Germline V gene sequence: CDR1 MGHRA, CDR2 YSYEKL. Trimming removed 0 bases at V and 2 bases at J, with 5 bases between. The CDR3 DNA reads as TGCGCCAGCAGCCAAGATTTGACCTACGAGCAGTACGTC. This encodes CASSQDLTYEQYV.

This clonotype turned up a few times. This chain uses TRBV14 with TRBJ2-1; 8 bases match TRBD1. The CDR3 spans 15 residues. Germline CDR1 SGHDN, CDR2 FVKESK. V was pared by 0 bases and J by 8 bases, with 6 bases of the junction left unmatched. CDR3 sequence (DNA): TGTGCCAGCAGCCAAGACAGGACAGGGCCGGATGAGCAGTTCTTC. Residues: CASSQDRTGPDEQFF.

V gene TRBV2 combines with J gene TRBJ1-6, with TRBD1 as a possible D gene (5 bases). CDR1 is SNHLY and CDR2 is FYNNEI in the germline V gene. Trimming removed 8 bases from V and 7 bases from J, with 15 bases in between. This CDR3 spans 14 amino acids. CDR3 sequence reads: CASGYRDGNSPLHF. The CDR3 DNA is TGTGCCAGCGGTTACCGGGACGGGAATTCACCCCTCCACTTT.

This clonotype has a handful of counts. The chain carries TRBV7-9 and TRBJ2-4; 11 bases are a match to TRBD1. The trim removed 5 bases at V and 3 bases at J, leaving 6 bases unmatched. The CDR3 runs 16 residues. Per the germline V gene, CDR1 is SEHNR and CDR2 is FQNEAQ (reference sequence). CDR3 amino acids: CASSPWTGGSKNIQYF. CDR3 sequence (DNA): TGTGCCAGCAGCCCGTGGACAGGGGGCAGCAAAAACATTCAGTACTTC.

This clonotype has a single count. The genes are TRBV4-3 and TRBJ2-3; the match to TRBD1 covers 8 bases. Germline V gene sequence: CDR1 LGHNA, CDR2 YSLEER. CDR3 size: 17 residues. V was clipped by 2 bases and J by 6 bases; unmatched bases: 13. The CDR3 sequence: CASSQTGTGLTYDTQYF. CDR3 DNA sequence: TGCGCCAGCAGCCAAACCGGGACAGGTTTAACATACGATACGCAGTATTTT.

This clonotype was found a few times. The chain links TRBV10-3 to TRBJ2-7; 11 nucleotides line up with TRBD1. CDR3 size: 14 residues. Germline assignment: CDR1 ENHRY and CDR2 SYGVKD. V trimming: 5 bases; J trimming: 6 bases; junction bases outside the gene matches: 6. As DNA, the CDR3 is TGTGCCATCAGTCAAGGGACAGGGGGAGGCGAGCAGTACTTC. It translates to CAISQGTGGGEQYF.

This clonotype was seen a few times. The J gene is TRBJ1-5, the V gene TRBV5-6, with D uncertain. CDR3 length equals 13 residues. The germline CDR1 and CDR2 sequences are SGHDT and YYEEEE. The V and J ends lost 3 bases and 3 bases respectively, with 7 bases between them. CDR3 sequence (DNA): TGTGCCAGCAGCTCTGGGATCAATCAGCCCCAGCATTTT. Translated, it gives CASSSGINQPQHF.

CDR3 loop: CASSLALAGWDEQFF. For the CDR3, the DNA is TGTGCCAGCAGTTTAGCTCTAGCGGGGTGGGATGAGCAGTTCTTC. The V gene is TRBV12-3 or TRBV12-4, the J gene TRBJ2-1, with 9 bases identical to TRBD2. J gave up 8 bases and V 0 bases, and 5 bases lay outside the gene matches. The CDR3 extends over 15 amino acids.

There are a few counts of this clonotype. The rearrangement links TRBV5-1 to TRBJ2-7, with TRBD2 identical over 13 bases. This CDR3 spans 16 amino acids. Germline V gene data show CDR1 as SGHRS and CDR2 as YFSETQ. V lost 4 bases to trimming and J lost 2 bases; unmatched junction nucleotides: 6. The CDR3 protein is CASSGRTSGRAYEQYF. The CDR3 coding sequence is TGCGCCAGCAGCGGGCGGACTAGCGGGAGAGCCTACGAGCAGTACTTC.

This clonotype was seen a handful of times. J is TRBJ2-1 and V is TRBV25-1; 7 positions agree with TRBD1. J lost 4 bases, V lost 6 bases, and 9 bases had no gene match. The germline V gene encodes CDR1 MGHDK and CDR2 SYGVNS. The CDR3 is 15 amino acids. CDR3 DNA sequence: TGTGCCAGCAGCCTCTCGGGACAGCCGTACAATGAGCAGTTCTTC. Its protein product is CASSLSGQPYNEQFF.

This clonotype was observed a handful of times. This chain uses TRBV11-2 with TRBJ2-1; 9 bases fit TRBD2. This CDR3 has 16 residues. Trimming cost V 8 bases and J 4 bases; bases outside gene matches: 12. Germline CDR1 SGHAT, CDR2 FQNNGV. The CDR3 region is CASRDPGLAAYNEQFF. In DNA form, the CDR3 reads TGTGCCAGCCGCGATCCGGGACTAGCTGCTTACAATGAGCAGTTCTTC. Drawing the rest from reference TRBV11-2 and TRBJ2-1, the complete variable domain is EAGVAQSPRYKIIEKRQSVAFWCNPISGHATLYWYQQILGQGPKLLIQFQNNGVVDDSQLPKDRFSAERLKGVDSTLKIQPAKLEDSAVYLCASRDPGLAAYNEQFFGPGTRLTVL.

The chain combines TRBV7-9 with TRBJ2-1; D perhaps matches TRBD1 (5 bases). The V gene's germline CDR1 is SEHNR and CDR2 FQNEAQ (reference sequence). This CDR3 has 14 amino acids. V was clipped by 8 bases and J by 6 bases, with 17 bases between them. The CDR3 sequence: CASGSLVGVNEQFF. The CDR3 DNA reads TGTGCCAGCGGATCCCTGGTAGGGGTCAATGAGCAGTTCTTC.

This chain joins TRBV18 and TRBJ2-3, with no clear D. The CDR3 length is 12 residues. Germline CDR1 reads KGHSH; CDR2 reads LQKENI. Deletions cut 3 bases from V and 7 bases from J, with 8 bases between. In DNA, the CDR3 is TGTGCCAGCTCACCCCAGGACCATACGCAGTATTTT. As protein: CASSPQDHTQYF.

This clonotype was observed a few times. The V call is TRBV14, the J call TRBJ2-7; 7 bases match TRBD1. The germline gives CDR1 SGHDN, CDR2 FVKESK. With 1 base clipped from V and 3 bases from J, the junction kept 9 bases outside the gene matches. The CDR3 is 16 amino acids. CDR3 region: CASSQAGRDSVYEQYF. The CDR3 DNA is TGTGCCAGCAGCCAAGCAGGTCGGGACAGCGTCTACGAGCAGTACTTC.

The genes are TRBV20-1 and TRBJ2-7; 13 bases fit TRBD2. The CDR3 runs to 13 residues. Germline assignment: CDR1 DFQATT and CDR2 SNEGSKA (reference sequence). With V trimmed by 7 bases and J by 7 bases, 7 bases remained unmatched. Here the CDR3 reads CSVLAGGPREQYF. The CDR3, as DNA: TGCAGTGTACTAGCGGGGGGGCCACGAGAGCAGTACTTC.

Many counts were recorded for this clonotype. The V call is TRBV7-2, the J call TRBJ2-3; 8 bases match TRBD1. V trimming: 6 bases; J trimming: 1 base; junction bases outside the gene matches: 3. Germline values: CDR1 SGHTA, CDR2 FQGNSA. The CDR3 runs to 14 residues. In nucleotides, the CDR3 is TGTGCCAGCAGAGACAGGGGTGGCACAGATACGCAGTATTTT. It yields the protein CASRDRGGTDTQYF.

In its sample, this clonotype was seen a few times. The chain links TRBV2 to TRBJ1-2; 7 nucleotides match TRBD1. The germline V gene has CDR1 SNHLY and CDR2 FYNNEI. J gave up 4 bases and V 6 bases, and 11 bases lay outside the gene matches. The CDR3 contains 15 residues. CDR3 DNA: TGTGCCAGCAGGGTACCAGGGGGAGAGCTCTATGGCTACACCTTC. It encodes CASRVPGGELYGYTF.